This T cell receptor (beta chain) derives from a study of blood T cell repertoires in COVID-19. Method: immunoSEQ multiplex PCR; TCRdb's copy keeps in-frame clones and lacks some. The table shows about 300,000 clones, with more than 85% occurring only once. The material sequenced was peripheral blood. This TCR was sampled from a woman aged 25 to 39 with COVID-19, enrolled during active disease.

The CDR3 loop reads CASSLRGQYTEAFF. For the CDR3, the DNA is TGTGCCAGCAGTTTACGGGGTCAGTACACTGAAGCTTTCTTT. The chain employs TRBV27 and TRBJ1-1; D gene uncertain. V lost 2 bases, J lost 3 bases, and 10 bases lay in between. Germline V gene sequence: CDR1 MNHEY, CDR2 SMNVEV (reference sequence). The length of the CDR3 is 14 residues.